This TCR beta chain was sequenced in a study of cytotoxic CD8 clonotypes in ibrutinib-treated CLL. Produced via immunoSEQ multiplex PCR; TCRdb's table is partial and in-frame only. The sample has over 200,000 clones; over 65% are singletons. The sequence was obtained from a human donor with chronic lymphocytic leukemia. The sequenced sample was PBMCs, obtained after 12 months of ibrutinib treatment.

The CDR3 here is CSVDRRGLAGGPGNEQFF. The CDR3 DNA follows: TGCAGCGTGGACCGGCGGGGACTAGCGGGAGGGCCGGGAAATGAGCAGTTCTTC. The V and J genes are TRBV29-1 and TRBJ2-1; the match to TRBD2 covers 16 bases. Trimming cost V 6 bases and J 7 bases; bases outside gene matches: 15. The CDR3 totals 18 residues. Per the germline V gene, CDR1 is SQVTM and CDR2 is ANQGSEA.